Following are 12 T cell receptor beta chains from one sample sequenced in a study of cytomegalovirus exposure and HLA in healthy donors. Use of 60 Vbeta and 13 Jbeta primers characterized the PCR. TCRdb keeps only in-frame clones here, not all; method: immunoSEQ multiplex PCR. Here the sample spans roughly 110,000 clones, around 80% being singletons. Sequencing input: PBMCs. The source of these receptors is a woman aged 18-29 years in good health and CMV-seropositive.

The chain couples TRBV28 to TRBJ1-3; D not certain. Germline CDR1 is MDHEN and CDR2 is SYDVKM. Trimming removed 3 bases at V and 0 bases at J, with 9 bases between. The CDR3 is made up of 15 amino acids. The CDR3 protein is CASSLRGYSGNTIYF. The DNA for the CDR3 is TGTGCCAGCAGTTTGAGAGGGTACTCTGGAAACACCATATATTTT.

V is TRBV2 and J is TRBJ2-5; D is possibly TRBD2 (6 bases). In germline, CDR1 is SNHLY, CDR2 FYNNEI. The CDR3 has 14 residues. V lost 7 bases, J lost 0 bases, and 12 bases lay in between. The CDR3 reads CASKSLANQETQYF. The CDR3 DNA reads TGTGCCAGCAAGTCGCTAGCGAACCAAGAGACCCAGTACTTC.

The chain carries TRBV7-2 and TRBJ2-1; D not certain. V was shortened by 5 bases and J by 0 bases, with 14 bases between the two germline ends. The CDR3 runs 16 residues. Germline CDR1 and CDR2: SGHTA and FQGNSA. The DNA for the CDR3 is TGTGCCAGCAGCCATCTTGTGACTTACTCCTACAATGAGCAGTTCTTC. Translated, it gives CASSHLVTYSYNEQFF.

The chain couples TRBV11-2 to TRBJ2-5, with D perhaps matching TRBD1 (6 bases). Germline-derived CDR1 and CDR2 are SGHAT and FQNNGV. CDR3 length: 15 residues. V was cut by 0 bases and J by 5 bases, with 13 bases left in between. This CDR3 reads CASSLDPRGRETQYF. DNA of the CDR3: TGTGCCAGCAGCTTAGATCCCAGGGGAAGGGAGACCCAGTACTTC.

This rearrangement joins TRBV25-1 to TRBJ1-4; D may be TRBD1 (6 bases). Germline CDR1 reads MGHDK; CDR2 reads SYGVNS. CDR3 length: 15 amino acids. Trimming stripped 4 bases from V and 4 bases from J, with 13 bases between. For the CDR3, the DNA is TGTGCCAGCAGTGGGGGGGGCGCCGGTAATGAAAAACTGTTTTTT. This translates into CASSGGGAGNEKLFF.

The chain links TRBV7-9 to TRBJ2-5, with D tentatively TRBD2 (6 bases). In germline, CDR1 is SEHNR, CDR2 FQNEAQ (reference sequence). V was cut by 3 bases and J by 5 bases, with 13 bases left in between. The CDR3 loop spans 14 amino acids. Written as DNA, the CDR3 is TGTGCCAGCAGCTTCGTCGGGAGAGGTGAGACCCAGTACTTC. Its translation is CASSFVGRGETQYF.

In its sample, this clone was seen a few times. The CDR3 region is CASSLVGDFMNTEAFF. The CDR3 region has the DNA TGTGCCAGCAGCTTGGTAGGAGATTTCATGAACACTGAAGCTTTCTTT. The chain uses TRBV5-6 and TRBJ1-1; D not resolved. From germline, CDR1 is SGHDT and CDR2 YYEEEE. This CDR3 has 16 residues. With 0 bases removed from V and 0 bases from J, the gap between germline ends came to 12 bases.

The sample holds a few counts of this clone. This chain links TRBV4-1 with TRBJ1-4, with unresolved D. Trimming left V 1 base short and J 8 bases short, with 17 bases between. This CDR3 is 16 amino acids long. Germline V gene lookup returns CDR1 MGHRA and CDR2 YSYEKL. The CDR3 DNA follows: TGCGCCAGCAGCCAAGGTCCTTGGGCTGGAGGAGAAAAACTGTTTTTT. Translating gives CASSQGPWAGGEKLFF.

The rearrangement links TRBV2 to TRBJ2-7, with 10 positions matching TRBD2. V lost 5 bases and J lost 0; bases outside the gene matches: 4. This CDR3 is 15 amino acids long. From germline, CDR1 is SNHLY and CDR2 FYNNEI. The CDR3 reads CASSWTSGPSYEQYF. The CDR3 nucleotides read TGTGCCAGCAGTTGGACTAGCGGCCCCTCCTACGAGCAGTACTTC.

This rearrangement joins TRBV9 to TRBJ2-1, with 16 bases identical to TRBD2. The germline CDR1 and CDR2 sequences are SGDLS and YYNGEE. V lost 2 bases to trimming and J lost 5 bases; unmatched junction nucleotides: 4. The CDR3 sequence is 17 residues long. CDR3 sequence: CASSVGLAGGYDNEQFF. CDR3 nucleotide sequence: TGTGCCAGCAGCGTGGGACTAGCGGGGGGGTACGACAATGAGCAGTTCTTC.

This chain links TRBV28 with TRBJ1-4, with TRBD1 identical over 10 bases. The CDR3 runs 15 residues. Germline V CDR1 and CDR2: MDHEN, SYDVKM. V was clipped by 11 bases and J by 8 bases; unmatched bases: 14. CDR3 bases: TGTGCCGGCCGGGACAGGGGTGGGGAAGAAGAAAAACTGTTTTTT. Residues: CAGRDRGGEEEKLFF.

This clone has only a few counts. The rearrangement joins TRBV25-1 to TRBJ2-5, with unresolved D. Germline V gene lookup returns CDR1 MGHDK and CDR2 SYGVNS. The CDR3 is 13 residues long. V was clipped by 4 bases and J by 0 bases, with 6 bases between them. CDR3 in DNA: TGTGCCAGCAGTGGGGCAGACCAAGAGACCCAGTACTTC. Translation: CASSGADQETQYF.